This T cell receptor (beta chain) was observed in a study of blood T cell repertoires in COVID-19. Study background: Spain, Italy and the United States supplied samples that represented acute and convalescent COVID-19.

The CDR3 runs to 18 residues. With V trimmed by 2 bases and J by 0 bases, 4 bases remained unmatched. Germline CDR1 LGHNA, CDR2 YNFKEQ. TCRdb keeps only in-frame clones here, not all; method: immunoSEQ multiplex PCR. The repertoire includes 200,000 to 250,000 clones, roughly 80% of them detected once, and 1.8% sits in the top ten. Cohorts were based on clinical histories the participants reported. The receptor comes from a man aged 55 to 70 who had recovered from COVID-19. The sequenced sample consisted of PBMCs or T cells enriched from blood (not recorded which). This chain links TRBV4-2 with TRBJ2-5; 15 bases line up with TRBD2. CDR3 nucleotide sequence: TGTGCCAGCAGCCAAACCGGGACTAGCGGGGGGCACCAAGAGACCCAGTACTTC. This encodes CASSQTGTSGGHQETQYF.